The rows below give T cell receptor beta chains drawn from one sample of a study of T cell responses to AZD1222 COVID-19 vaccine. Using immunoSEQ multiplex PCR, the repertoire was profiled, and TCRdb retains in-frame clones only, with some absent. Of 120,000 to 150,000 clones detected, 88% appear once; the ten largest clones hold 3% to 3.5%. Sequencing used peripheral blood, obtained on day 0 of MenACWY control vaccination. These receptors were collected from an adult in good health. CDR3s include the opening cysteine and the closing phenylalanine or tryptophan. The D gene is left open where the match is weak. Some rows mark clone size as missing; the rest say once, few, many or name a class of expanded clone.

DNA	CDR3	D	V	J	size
TGCGCCAGCAGCCAAGAACCCAGACAAGAGACCCAGTACTTC	CASSQEPRQETQYF	.	TRBV4-1	TRBJ2-5	few
TGTGCCAGCTCACCACCGGTGGGGCCGGACTATGGCTACACCTTC	CASSPPVGPDYGYTF	.	TRBV18	TRBJ1-2	.
TGTGCCACCAGCCCGGGACCGAGAAACTACGAGCAGTACTTC	CATSPGPRNYEQYF	.	TRBV15	TRBJ2-7	.
TGTGCCAGCAGCTTGGGAGCTACAGGGAGTCCTGAAGCTTTCTTT	CASSLGATGSPEAFF	.	TRBV5-6	TRBJ1-1	.
TGTGCCAGCCGAAGGGTCGCAGGGTCGGTGGGCGAGCAGTACTTC	CASRRVAGSVGEQYF	.	TRBV6-5	TRBJ2-7	.
TGCGCCAGCAGCTTGCAGGGACCCACTGAAGCTTTCTTT	CASSLQGPTEAFF	.	TRBV5-1	TRBJ1-1	.
TGCACCAGCAGCCAACGGCGGGGCAGGGGCCATGGCTACACCTTC	CTSSQRRGRGHGYTF	.	TRBV1	TRBJ1-2	.
TGTGCCAGCCCCGACAGGGGTCTGTGGTACAATGAGCAGTTCTTC	CASPDRGLWYNEQFF	TRBD1	TRBV9	TRBJ2-1	.
TGTGCCAGCGGTGGCGGGGGCACAGATACGCAGTATTTT	CASGGGGTDTQYF	.	TRBV2	TRBJ2-3	.
TGCGCCAGCAGCTTGACCGACAGGTCTGAAGCTTTCTTT	CASSLTDRSEAFF	.	TRBV5-1	TRBJ1-1	.
TGCAGTGCTAGTTCCCGGAACACCGGGGAGCTGTTTTTT	CSASSRNTGELFF	.	TRBV20-1	TRBJ2-2	once
TGTGCCAGCAGCTTTCCAGGGTCAGATACGCAGTATTTT	CASSFPGSDTQYF	.	TRBV7-2	TRBJ2-3	.
TGTGCCACCAGCTCACAACCAACGACAGGGAATGGCGATACTGGCTACACCTTC	CATSSQPTTGNGDTGYTF	TRBD1	TRBV15	TRBJ1-2	once
TGTGCCAGCAGTTATGAACTAGCGGGAGGGCGAAGTGAGCAGTTCTTC	CASSYELAGGRSEQFF	TRBD2	TRBV6-2/TRBV6-3	TRBJ2-1	.
TGTGCCAGCAGCCTAGCAGATACGCAGTATTTT	CASSLADTQYF	.	TRBV12-3/TRBV12-4	TRBJ2-3	.
TGTGCCAGCAGCCTCGAGACCTACGAGCAGTACTTC	CASSLETYEQYF	.	TRBV7-8	TRBJ2-7	.
TGTGCTAGTGGGACCGAACAGGGGGCTCAGACCGGGGAGCTGTTTTTT	CASGTEQGAQTGELFF	TRBD1	TRBV12-5	TRBJ2-2	.
TGTGCCAGCAGTTTATTGCTTCCAGGGGGCGAAGGTCAGCCCCAGCATTTT	CASSLLLPGGEGQPQHF	TRBD1	TRBV28	TRBJ1-5	once
TGTGCCTGGAGTAACGGGGGCTCGTTGGAGACCCAGTACTTC	CAWSNGGSLETQYF	.	TRBV30	TRBJ2-5	.
TGTGCCAGCAGCAGGGGACTAGCGGGGGAAGATACGCAGTATTTT	CASSRGLAGEDTQYF	TRBD2	TRBV7-9	TRBJ2-3	.
TGTGCCAGCAGCTTGGCCATGACATCCGAAGCTTTCTTT	CASSLAMTSEAFF	.	TRBV5-4	TRBJ1-1	.
TGTGCCAGCTCACCACCCAGCGGAATCTATGGCTACACCTTC	CASSPPSGIYGYTF	.	TRBV18	TRBJ1-2	.
TGTGCCAGCAGCTTCCTCCCGGGACAGGGCGTGAACACTGAAGCTTTCTTT	CASSFLPGQGVNTEAFF	TRBD1	TRBV7-9	TRBJ1-1	.
TGCAGCGTTGGGGCGGTCTACAATGAGCAGTTCTTC	CSVGAVYNEQFF	.	TRBV29-1	TRBJ2-1	.
TGTGCCAGCAGCTTGTACGGATCCTCCTACGAGCAGTACTTC	CASSLYGSSYEQYF	.	TRBV7-8	TRBJ2-7	.
TGTGCCAGCAGAACCGGGACCTCGAGAGAAAAACTGTTTTTT	CASRTGTSREKLFF	.	TRBV6-5	TRBJ1-4	.
TGCGCCAGCAGCTTGGGACAGGGTAATTCACCCCTCCACTTT	CASSLGQGNSPLHF	TRBD1	TRBV5-1	TRBJ1-6	.
TGTGCCAGCAGCCCTAGCGGGAGTTCCTACGAGCAGTACTTC	CASSPSGSSYEQYF	TRBD2	TRBV7-3	TRBJ2-7	.
TGTGCCAGCAGCTTCCGGGACAGACATCAGCCCCAGCATTTT	CASSFRDRHQPQHF	TRBD1	TRBV5-8	TRBJ1-5	.
TGTGCCAGCAGCTTAGCCGGGACCGAGGATTCACCCCTCCACTTT	CASSLAGTEDSPLHF	.	TRBV13	TRBJ1-6	.
TGTGCCAGCAGCCCTACAGAGAACACTGAAGCTTTCTTT	CASSPTENTEAFF	.	TRBV7-9	TRBJ1-1	once
TGTGCCAGCAGCCCGAGACGCTCAACTAATGAAAAACTGTTTTTT	CASSPRRSTNEKLFF	.	TRBV4-2	TRBJ1-4	.
TGTGCCAGCAGTTTATTTAGAGGGACTGAAGCTTTCTTT	CASSLFRGTEAFF	.	TRBV12-3/TRBV12-4	TRBJ1-1	once
TGTGCCAGCAGCTTAGGTGGGACTAGCGTTGGGCAAGAGACCCAGTACTTC	CASSLGGTSVGQETQYF	TRBD2	TRBV7-2	TRBJ2-5	.
TGCAGTGCTAGCCGGGGGGACACCATATATTTT	CSASRGDTIYF	.	TRBV20-1	TRBJ1-3	.
TGTGCCAGCAGCTTAGCTAGGGTCCCCGAGCAGTACTTC	CASSLARVPEQYF	.	TRBV11-2	TRBJ2-7	once
TGTGCCAGTAAACTAGCGGAGAACACAGATACGCAGTATTTT	CASKLAENTDTQYF	TRBD2	TRBV19	TRBJ2-3	.
TGTGCCAGCAGCGTGGGACAGAGAACTGGTGGCTACACCTTC	CASSVGQRTGGYTF	TRBD1	TRBV9	TRBJ1-2	.
TGTGCCAGCAGCCCGCGCCTGGACTATCTAGCGGGGCTCCAAGAGACCCAGTACTTC	CASSPRLDYLAGLQETQYF	TRBD2	TRBV6-2/TRBV6-3	TRBJ2-5	.
TGTGCCAGCAGCACCAGGACAGGGGGCGCAGAGACCCAGTACTTC	CASSTRTGGAETQYF	TRBD1	TRBV7-2	TRBJ2-5	.
TGCGCCAGCAGCCAAGTAATACCGCAGAAACTGTTTTTT	CASSQVIPQKLFF	.	TRBV4-1	TRBJ1-4	.
TGTGCCAGCAGCCTAATCTCCGGGGGGTCTCCCTACGAGCAGTACTTC	CASSLISGGSPYEQYF	TRBD2	TRBV28	TRBJ2-7	.
TGTGCCAGCCGGGGTTTTCTATTTGGACAGAACTATGGCTACACCTTC	CASRGFLFGQNYGYTF	.	TRBV28	TRBJ1-2	.
TGTGCCAGCAGTGGAGCGGGAGCTCTCTCTTCGGAGACCCAGTACTTC	CASSGAGALSSETQYF	TRBD2	TRBV28	TRBJ2-5	.
TGTGCCAGCAGCTTAAAAGGGGGGAATCAGCCCCAGCATTTT	CASSLKGGNQPQHF	.	TRBV7-2	TRBJ1-5	.
TGCGCCAGCAGCCGGACGGTGAACACTGAAGCTTTCTTT	CASSRTVNTEAFF	.	TRBV5-1	TRBJ1-1	.
TGTGCCAGCAGCTTAGGGTGGCAACAAGAGACCCAGTACTTC	CASSLGWQQETQYF	.	TRBV7-2	TRBJ2-5	.
TGTGCCTGGAGTGCGGGACAGGGAACTAATGAAAAACTGTTTTTT	CAWSAGQGTNEKLFF	TRBD1	TRBV30	TRBJ1-4	.
TGTGCCAGCAGGAGGGGACAAATCAATCAGCCCCAGCATTTT	CASRRGQINQPQHF	.	TRBV27	TRBJ1-5	.